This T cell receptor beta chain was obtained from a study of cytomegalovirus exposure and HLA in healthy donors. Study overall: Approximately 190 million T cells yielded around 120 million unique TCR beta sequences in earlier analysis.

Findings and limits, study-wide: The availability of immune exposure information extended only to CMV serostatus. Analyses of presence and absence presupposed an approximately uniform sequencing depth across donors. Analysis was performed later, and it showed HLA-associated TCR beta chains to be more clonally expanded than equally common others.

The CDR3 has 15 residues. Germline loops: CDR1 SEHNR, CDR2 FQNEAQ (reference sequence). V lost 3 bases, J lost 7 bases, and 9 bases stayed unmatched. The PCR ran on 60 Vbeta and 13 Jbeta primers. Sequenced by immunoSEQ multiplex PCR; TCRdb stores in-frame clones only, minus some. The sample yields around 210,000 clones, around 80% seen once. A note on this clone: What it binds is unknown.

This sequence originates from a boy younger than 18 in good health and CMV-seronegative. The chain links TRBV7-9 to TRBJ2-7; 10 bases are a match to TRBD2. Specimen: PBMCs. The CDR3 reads CASSFIPGLASEQYF. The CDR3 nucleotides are TGTGCCAGCAGCTTTATCCCGGGACTAGCGTCTGAGCAGTACTTC.